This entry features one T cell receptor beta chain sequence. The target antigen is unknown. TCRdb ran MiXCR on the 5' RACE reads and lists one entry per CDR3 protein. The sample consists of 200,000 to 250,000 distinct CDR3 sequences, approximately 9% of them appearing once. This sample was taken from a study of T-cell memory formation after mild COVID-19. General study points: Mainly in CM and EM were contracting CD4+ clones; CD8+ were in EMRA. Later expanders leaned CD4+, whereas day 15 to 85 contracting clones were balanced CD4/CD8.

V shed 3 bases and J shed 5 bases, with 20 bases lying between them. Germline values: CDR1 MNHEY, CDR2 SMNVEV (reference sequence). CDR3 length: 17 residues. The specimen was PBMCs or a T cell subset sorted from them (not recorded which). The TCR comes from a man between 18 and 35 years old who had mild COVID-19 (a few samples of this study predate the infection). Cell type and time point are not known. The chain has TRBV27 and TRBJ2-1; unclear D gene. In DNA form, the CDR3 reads TGTGCCAGCAGTTTCCCGGCCCCCAACCCCGGACACAATGAGCAGTTCTTC. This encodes CASSFPAPNPGHNEQFF.